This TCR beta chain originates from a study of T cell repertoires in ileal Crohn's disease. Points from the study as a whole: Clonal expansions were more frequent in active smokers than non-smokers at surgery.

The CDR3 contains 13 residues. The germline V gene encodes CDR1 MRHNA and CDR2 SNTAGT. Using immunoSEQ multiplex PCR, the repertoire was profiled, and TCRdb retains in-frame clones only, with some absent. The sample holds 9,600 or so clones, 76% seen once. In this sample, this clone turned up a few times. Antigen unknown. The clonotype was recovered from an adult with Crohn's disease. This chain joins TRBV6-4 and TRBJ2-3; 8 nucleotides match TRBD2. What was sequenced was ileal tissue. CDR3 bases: TGTGTCACTCGGCGGGGGGCCCCAGATACGCAGTATTTT. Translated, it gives CVTRRGAPDTQYF.